The 19 T cell receptor beta chains reported below all come from one sample, sequenced in a study of T cell responses to AZD1222 COVID-19 vaccine. The assay was immunoSEQ multiplex PCR, and TCRdb's table has in-frame clones only and misses some. The profile shows about 120,000 clones, approximately 83% of them singletons. The sequenced sample was peripheral blood, obtained on day 0 of AZD1222 vaccination. The receptors here all came from an adult in good health.

This clone occurred a few times. The V and J genes are TRBV6-1 and TRBJ2-7; TRBD1 agrees at 11 bases. J was trimmed by 3 bases and V by 4 bases; bases with no gene match: 8. Germline values: CDR1 MNHNS, CDR2 SASEGT. The CDR3 has 16 residues. The CDR3 DNA sequence: TGTGCCAGCAGTGTAACAACCGGGACAGGGGGCTACGAGCAGTACTTC. Translated, it gives CASSVTTGTGGYEQYF.

The gene calls are TRBV5-4 and TRBJ2-5; D may match TRBD1 or TRBD2 (5 bases each). Deletions cut 2 bases from V and 1 base from J, with 9 bases between. The V gene's germline CDR1 is SGHNT and CDR2 YYREEE (reference sequence). CDR3 size: 14 residues. The CDR3 here is CASSFSGAQETQYF. The CDR3 nucleotides are TGTGCCAGCAGCTTTTCCGGGGCCCAAGAGACCCAGTACTTC.

This chain links TRBV28 with TRBJ1-2; D ambiguous. V gave up 3 bases and J gave up 8 bases, with 10 bases separating them. There are 12 residues in the CDR3. From germline, CDR1 is MDHEN and CDR2 SYDVKM. The CDR3 loop reads CASSFGLGGYTF. CDR3 DNA sequence: TGTGCCAGCAGTTTTGGGTTGGGGGGCTACACCTTC.

This clone was recorded a few times. The rearrangement links TRBV7-9 to TRBJ2-1, with D possibly matching TRBD2 (6 bases). Germline V gives CDR1 SEHNR, CDR2 FQNEAQ (reference sequence). The CDR3 totals 15 residues. Trimming took off 2 bases at V and 5 bases at J, with 13 bases between the two ends. CDR3 region: CASSLKVLADNEQFF. In nucleotides, the CDR3 is TGTGCCAGCAGCTTAAAGGTCTTAGCGGACAATGAGCAGTTCTTC.

CDR3 nucleotides: TGTGCCAGCAACACAGGGGACGGTGAGCAGTTCTTC. Its protein product is CASNTGDGEQFF. The rearrangement links TRBV11-2 to TRBJ2-1; 7 bases map to TRBD1. Trimming took 7 bases from V and 9 from J; bases not matched to a gene: 6. Germline V lookup: CDR1 SGHAT, CDR2 FQNNGV. CDR3 length equals 12 residues.

The chain has TRBV2 and TRBJ1-5, with unresolved D. This CDR3 spans 13 amino acids. V was clipped by 7 bases and J by 0 bases, with 7 bases between them. Germline V gene sequence: CDR1 SNHLY, CDR2 FYNNEI. Written as DNA, the CDR3 is TGTGCCAGCACGGTAGATAGCAATCAGCCCCAGCATTTT. Its translation is CASTVDSNQPQHF.

The rearrangement uses TRBV20-1 and TRBJ2-2, with TRBD2 identical over 10 bases. Germline V gene sequence: CDR1 DFQATT, CDR2 SNEGSKA (reference sequence). The CDR3 runs 15 residues. V shed 3 bases and J 3 bases; nucleotides not matched to a gene: 4. The CDR3, as DNA: TGCAGTGCTAGTATTAGCGGGAGGTACACCGGGGAGCTGTTTTTT. This codes for CSASISGRYTGELFF.

This sequence joins TRBV3-1 (or the pseudogene TRBV3-2) and TRBJ2-7; the match to TRBD2 covers 9 bases. CDR3 length equals 15 residues. The ends lost 1 base at V and 7 bases at J; junction bases unmatched: 8. In germline, CDR1 is LGHDT, CDR2 YNNKEL (reference sequence). CDR3 DNA: TGTGCCAGCAGCCAAGGTAGCGGGAGAATGGGGGAGCAGTACTTC. This gives the protein CASSQGSGRMGEQYF.

The V and J genes are TRBV9 and TRBJ2-2; 11 bases fit TRBD2. With V trimmed by 0 bases and J by 0 bases, 7 bases remained unmatched. This CDR3 contains 19 residues. Per germline, CDR1 SGDLS and CDR2 YYNGEE. This CDR3 is CASSVGGLAGGTNTGELFF. CDR3 DNA sequence: TGTGCCAGCAGCGTAGGTGGTCTAGCGGGGGGCACGAACACCGGGGAGCTGTTTTTT.

The V and J genes are TRBV7-9 and TRBJ2-1; D possibly corresponds to TRBD2 (7 bases). V shed 8 bases and J shed 0 bases, with 23 bases lying between them. The CDR3 loop spans 18 amino acids. Germline CDR1 and CDR2: SEHNR and FQNEAQ (reference sequence). The CDR3: CASGPWRGGHSSYNEQFF. In DNA, the CDR3 is TGTGCCAGCGGCCCTTGGCGCGGGGGCCACAGCTCCTACAATGAGCAGTTCTTC.

This clone came up a few times. The chain carries TRBV6-1 and TRBJ2-7; D is perhaps TRBD1 or TRBD2 (5 bases each). V shed 3 bases and J shed 2 bases, with 8 bases lying between them. This CDR3 is built from 13 residues. Per the germline V gene, CDR1 is MNHNS and CDR2 is SASEGT. Here the CDR3 DNA reads TGTGCCAGCAGTGAGAGGGGTGCCTACGAGCAGTACTTC. Residues: CASSERGAYEQYF.

In its sample, this clone was seen once. In nucleotides, the CDR3 is TGTGCCAGCAGCTTAGATGGACCGGGTGTACCCCTCCACTTT. It translates to CASSLDGPGVPLHF. J is TRBJ1-6 and V is TRBV11-2; D gene unclear. Per germline, CDR1 SGHAT and CDR2 FQNNGV. The CDR3 length is 14 residues. V dropped 0 bases and J dropped 12 bases, with 12 bases sitting between them.

This clone was counted a few times. The chain has TRBV19 and TRBJ2-3; D is ambiguous. The CDR3 is 14 residues long. The ends were cut back, 6 bases at V and 6 bases at J, with 16 bases in the middle. Germline-derived CDR1 and CDR2 are LNHDA and SQIVND (reference sequence). The CDR3 DNA reads TGTGCCAGTAGGGTCGGAACCATGGCGGATACGCAGTATTTT. Its protein is CASRVGTMADTQYF.

The chain recombines TRBV6-2 or TRBV6-3 with TRBJ2-2; D not certain. CDR1 and CDR2 from the germline V gene are MNHEY and SVGEGT. The CDR3 is made up of 13 amino acids. The ends were cut back, 5 bases at V and 6 bases at J, with 10 bases in the middle. The CDR3 region is CASSTPEAGELFF. The CDR3 nucleotides read TGTGCCAGCAGTACCCCCGAAGCCGGGGAGCTGTTTTTT.

On this clone: Within the sample, other DNA sequences also encode this same CDR3. The chain uses TRBV9 and TRBJ2-1, with a tentative D call TRBD2 (5 bases). The germline V gene has CDR1 SGDLS and CDR2 YYNGEE. The CDR3 has 15 residues. V gave up 2 bases and J gave up 0 bases, with 9 bases separating them. DNA of the CDR3: TGTGCCAGCAGCGTGGACGGGAACTCCTACAATGAGCAGTTCTTC. Protein sequence: CASSVDGNSYNEQFF.

CDR3 bases: TGTGCCAGCAACGGGGCAGATACGCAGTATTTT. Translating it yields CASNGADTQYF. This chain uses TRBV11-2 with TRBJ2-3; D perhaps matches TRBD2 (5 bases). In germline, CDR1 is SGHAT, CDR2 FQNNGV. The CDR3 spans 11 residues. V was clipped by 7 bases and J by 4 bases, with 6 bases between them.

This chain connects TRBV4-1 to TRBJ2-2; the match to TRBD2 covers 9 bases. There are 15 residues in the CDR3. V dropped 1 base and J dropped 5; count of bases not matched to a gene: 2. The V gene's germline CDR1 is MGHRA and CDR2 YSYEKL. The CDR3 DNA sequence: TGCGCCAGCAGCCAAGGGAGCGGGGGGACCGGGGAGCTGTTTTTT. Amino acids: CASSQGSGGTGELFF.

The CDR3 sequence is CAWSAGQGGSPLHF. CDR3 coding DNA: TGTGCCTGGAGCGCAGGGCAGGGAGGCTCACCCCTCCACTTT. J is TRBJ1-6 and V is TRBV30; TRBD1 might be the D (5 bases). The CDR3 consists of 14 residues. Germline V CDR1 and CDR2: GTSNPN, SVGIG (reference sequence). The V end lost 3 bases, the J end lost 10 bases, and 16 bases lay between the germline ends.

This clone was picked up one time. The rearrangement links TRBV18 to TRBJ2-7; TRBD2 matches at 9 bases. Germline V gives CDR1 KGHSH, CDR2 LQKENI. J lost 2 bases, V lost 1 base, and 21 bases had no gene match. This CDR3 comprises 21 residues. The CDR3 protein is CASSPRPPNWSSGVTAYEQYF. The CDR3 coding sequence is TGTGCCAGCTCACCACGACCTCCGAACTGGTCTAGCGGGGTCACCGCCTACGAGCAGTACTTC.